This T cell receptor (beta chain) came from a study of blood T cell repertoires in COVID-19. Looking at the study overall: T cells, B-cell-depleted T cells, or PBMCs supplied cDNA or gDNA.

Clones were read by immunoSEQ multiplex PCR, and TCRdb kept only the in-frame ones, dropping some. The sample holds tens of thousands of clones, around nine tenths seen once. This CDR3 comprises 14 residues. Germline V CDR1 and CDR2: SGHDT, YYEEEE. Trimming stripped 4 bases from V and 3 bases from J, with 14 bases between. This clone appeared a single time. This clonotype originated in a woman of 80 years or more with acute or convalescent COVID-19. The specimen was peripheral blood. The chain recombines TRBV5-6 with TRBJ2-7; D might be TRBD1 (6 bases). The CDR3 sequence: CASSQAGTLYEQYF. CDR3 coding DNA: TGTGCCAGCAGCCAAGCCGGGACACTCTACGAGCAGTACTTC.